The present entry profiles one T cell receptor (beta chain) with its context. The CDR3 regions of TCR beta were amplified from RNA transcripts. During a first-round RT-PCR of the TCR CDR3, the HTBI primer set was used. TCRdb redid the calling of the multiplex PCR reads with MiXCR, one entry per CDR3 protein. This sample yields a few hundred thousand distinct CDR3 sequences, of which roughly 46% are seen a single time; 6.5% to 9% belongs to the top ten. These data come from a study of T cells in Graves' hyperthyroidism and ophthalmopathy. CDR3 length: 13 residues. Germline V lookup: CDR1 SQVTM, CDR2 ANQGSEA. J was trimmed by 5 bases and V by 3 bases; bases with no gene match: 4.

The source material was peripheral blood or thyroid tissue (not recorded which). V is TRBV29-1 and J is TRBJ2-7; 10 bases are a match to TRBD1. This TCR derives from a woman aged 18-29 years with Graves' hyperthyroidism. The CDR3 spells CSVERTGGDEQYF. In DNA, the CDR3 is TGCAGCGTTGAGCGGACAGGGGGGGACGAGCAGTACTTC.